Below, 27 T cell receptor beta chains from the same sample are listed, as sequenced in a study of post-analysis software for immune sequencing data. Broader study findings: Relative to controls, patients had 4 or 5 TRBV segments at higher frequency, with TRBV5-6, TRBV5-1 and TRBV20-1 among these.

Which antigens these TCRs recognize remains unknown. TCR beta cDNA libraries had unique molecular identifiers. TCRdb reanalysed the PCR reads using MiXCR and keeps one entry per CDR3 protein. The profile shows some 800,000 distinct CDR3 sequences, 46% of them singletons. What was sequenced was blood. The source of these receptors is a girl aged 5-17 years with multiple sclerosis.

This clonotype has a single count. The chain employs TRBV3-1 and TRBJ1-6, with D unresolved. The CDR3 sequence is 15 residues long. V shed 1 base and J shed 8 bases, with 12 bases lying between them. CDR1 and CDR2 (germline): LGHDT, YNNKEL (reference sequence). The CDR3, as DNA: TGTGCCAGCAGCCAAGGTCCCATAGTGGATTCACCCCTCCACTTT. Encoded protein: CASSQGPIVDSPLHF.

V is TRBV29-1 and J is TRBJ2-1; D possibly corresponds to TRBD1 (5 bases). Germline V lookup: CDR1 SQVTM, CDR2 ANQGSEA. Trimming removed 1 base from V and 4 bases from J, with 17 bases in between. The CDR3 spans 16 residues. The CDR3 here is CSVEGRDRRGYNEQFF. The DNA for the CDR3 is TGCAGCGTTGAAGGACGCGACAGAAGGGGTTACAATGAGCAGTTCTTC.

This chain uses TRBV7-9 with TRBJ2-4; D remains unclear. Trimming left V 5 bases short and J 8 bases short, with 16 bases between. Per the germline V gene, CDR1 is SEHNR and CDR2 is FQNEAQ (reference sequence). The CDR3 extends over 14 amino acids. The CDR3 here is CASSPVGPVDIQYF. As DNA, the CDR3 is TGTGCCAGCAGCCCCGTAGGGCCAGTAGACATTCAGTACTTC.

The chain links TRBV24-1 to TRBJ2-7, with 9 bases fitting TRBD2. J gave up 3 bases and V 2 bases, and 10 bases lay outside the gene matches. The CDR3 runs to 17 residues. CDR1 and CDR2 (germline): KGHDR, SFDVKD. CDR3 coding DNA: TGTGCCACCAGTGATTCGTCCGGGACTAGCTCCCTCTACGAGCAGTACTTC. Its translation is CATSDSSGTSSLYEQYF.

The genes are TRBV7-9 and TRBJ2-7; tentative D call: TRBD1 (5 bases). In germline, CDR1 is SEHNR, CDR2 FQNEAQ (reference sequence). CDR3 length: 14 residues. Trimming took off 7 bases at V and 2 bases at J, with 15 bases between the two ends. The CDR3 protein is CASNPQGNTYEQYF. The CDR3 DNA reads as TGTGCCAGCAACCCCCAGGGTAATACCTACGAGCAGTACTTC.

The rearrangement joins TRBV7-2 to TRBJ2-1, with D perhaps TRBD1 (6 bases). The CDR3 loop spans 16 amino acids. Trimming removed 7 bases at V and 2 bases at J, with 18 bases between. The V gene's germline CDR1 is SGHTA and CDR2 FQGNSA. The CDR3 here is CASTMLGGPPYNEQFF. In DNA form, the CDR3 reads TGTGCCAGCACCATGTTAGGGGGACCCCCCTACAATGAGCAGTTCTTC. The variable domain in full, with the rest retrieved from reference TRBV7-2 and TRBJ2-1, is GAGVSQSPSNKVTEKGKDVELRCDPISGHTALYWYRQSLGQGLEFLIYFQGNSAPDKSGLPSDRFSAERTGGSVSTLTIQRTQQEDSAVYLCASTMLGGPPYNEQFFGPGTRLTVL.

A word on this clonotype: The junction departs from germline at one end; a sequencing error may be responsible. The chain recombines TRBV7-2 with TRBJ2-2; D may be TRBD1 (5 bases). The CDR3 totals 16 residues. Germline V gene data show CDR1 as SGHTA and CDR2 as FQGNSA. The CDR3 DNA reads TGTGTCAGCAGCTTAGGTGGAAGGGGTAGCACCGGGGAGCTGTTTTTT. Residues: CVSSLGGRGSTGELFF. Looking up the rest from reference TRBV7-2 and TRBJ2-2 gives the full variable domain: GAGVSQSPSNKVTEKGKDVELRCDPISGHTALYWYRQSLGQGLEFLIYFQGNSAPDKSGLPSDRFSAERTGGSVSTLTIQRTQQEDSAVYLCVSSLGGRGSTGELFFGEGSRLTVL.

About this clonotype: The junction differs from germline at one of its ends, possibly a read error. This chain links TRBV6-5 with TRBJ1-2, with a tentative D call TRBD1 (6 bases). Germline loops: CDR1 MNHEY, CDR2 SVGAGI. The CDR3 consists of 15 residues. CDR3 nucleotides: TGTGCCGGCAGTTACTGGGCAGGGGAAAGGGATGGCTACACCTTC. Protein: CAGSYWAGERDGYTF.

This clonotype appeared a few times. DNA for the CDR3: TGTGCCAGCAGCCCCGCACAGGAGGCCTACGAGCAGTACTTC. It yields the protein CASSPAQEAYEQYF. The V call is TRBV7-9, the J call TRBJ2-7; perhaps D is TRBD1 or TRBD2 (5 bases each). The length of the CDR3 is 14 residues. The germline V gene encodes CDR1 SEHNR and CDR2 FQNEAQ (reference sequence). Trimming took off 5 bases at V and 2 bases at J, with 13 bases between the two ends.

Worth noting for this clonotype: The junction differs from germline at one of its ends, possibly a read error. The chain links TRBV20-1 to TRBJ2-7, with a possible D match to TRBD2 (5 bases). Germline V gene data show CDR1 as DFQATT and CDR2 as SNEGSKA (reference sequence). The CDR3 length is 15 residues. The CDR3 loop is CSARDLGIPAYGQYF. In nucleotides, the CDR3 is TGCAGTGCTAGGGACTTAGGGATCCCAGCCTACGGGCAGTACTTC.

The V call is TRBV28, the J call TRBJ1-5; no definite D call. Trimming cost V 5 bases and J 3 bases, with 8 bases left between them. The germline V gene has CDR1 MDHEN and CDR2 SYDVKM. CDR3 length equals 13 residues. As DNA, the CDR3 is TGTGCCAGCAGTCGACCCGACAATCAGCCCCAGCATTTT. It encodes CASSRPDNQPQHF.

This clonotype has a handful of counts. V gene TRBV6-5 combines with J gene TRBJ2-7, with TRBD2 matching over 11 bases. The V gene end was trimmed by 6 bases and the J gene end by 2 bases; junction bases not matched to a gene: 3. From germline, CDR1 is MNHEY and CDR2 SVGAGI. This CDR3 region has 14 residues. CDR3 nucleotides: TGTGCCAGCAGCACTAGCGGGAGCACCTACGAGCAGTACTTC. This sequence encodes CASSTSGSTYEQYF.

The gene calls are TRBV7-9 and TRBJ2-3; D call uncertain. This CDR3 region has 13 residues. The V end was cut by 3 bases, the J end by 4 bases, with 8 bases between. CDR1 and CDR2 from the germline V gene are SEHNR and FQNEAQ (reference sequence). CDR3 amino acids: CASSLFGSDTQYF. The CDR3 coding sequence is TGTGCCAGCAGCTTGTTCGGGTCAGATACGCAGTATTTT. The whole variable domain, filled in from reference TRBV7-9 and TRBJ2-3, reads DTGVSQNPRHKITKRGQNVTFRCDPISEHNRLYWYRQTLGQGPEFLTYFQNEAQLEKSRLLSDRFSAERPKGSFSTLEIQRTEQGDSAMYLCASSLFGSDTQYFGPGTRLTVL.

The J gene is TRBJ2-5, the V gene TRBV21-1. The J call may be faulty, since TRBJ2-7 better matches the DNA end. TRBV21-1 is given as a pseudogene. This CDR3 spans 17 amino acids. CDR3 DNA: TGTGCCAGCAGCAAGGCACCCATGGCGTCAAACTCCTACGAGCAGTACTTC. Encoded protein: CASSKAPMASNSYEQYF.

The chain couples TRBV6-2 or TRBV6-3 to TRBJ2-3; D is uncertain. V lost 0 bases to trimming and J lost 4 bases, with 8 bases between them. Germline V gene sequence: CDR1 MNHEY, CDR2 SVGEGT. The CDR3 has 14 residues. The CDR3 region is CASSYSLEADTQYF. In nucleotides, the CDR3 is TGTGCCAGCAGTTACTCGTTGGAAGCAGATACGCAGTATTTT.

This rearrangement joins TRBV9 to TRBJ2-1; no firm D call. CDR1 and CDR2 (germline): SGDLS, YYNGEE. This CDR3 is built from 14 residues. The ends were cut back, 3 bases at V and 5 bases at J, with 12 bases in the middle. The CDR3 loop is CASSGPGGNNEQFF. For the CDR3, the DNA is TGTGCCAGCAGCGGCCCCGGCGGAAACAATGAGCAGTTCTTC.

The chain links TRBV12-3 or TRBV12-4 to TRBJ2-2, with D maybe TRBD2 (7 bases). The V end was cut by 6 bases, the J end by 3 bases, with 14 bases between. The CDR3 is made up of 15 amino acids. The CDR3 region is CASRLGGQYTGELFF. The CDR3 region has the DNA TGTGCCAGCAGACTGGGGGGGCAGTACACCGGGGAGCTGTTTTTT.

This clonotype was found once. Since the CDR3 does not end with the conserved phenylalanine or tryptophan, this likely comes from a read error. This sequence joins TRBV29-1 and TRBJ2-4; 9 bases match TRBD1. This CDR3 contains 14 residues. Germline-derived CDR1 and CDR2 are SQVTM and ANQGSEA. Trimming took 7 bases from V and 7 from J; bases not matched to a gene: 11. The CDR3 DNA reads as TGCAGCGGCACCGGGACAGGGTATGGGAACATTCAGTACTTA. Residues: CSGTGTGYGNIQYL.

This clonotype was seen only a few times. V is TRBV6-2 or TRBV6-3 and J is TRBJ2-3; TRBD2 matches at 13 bases. The ends lost 5 bases at V and 2 bases at J; junction bases unmatched: 4. Germline values: CDR1 MNHEY, CDR2 SVGEGT. The CDR3 length is 16 residues. In DNA form, the CDR3 reads TGTGCCAGCAGTGTGACTAGCGGGAGGCCCACAGATACGCAGTATTTT. Translated, it gives CASSVTSGRPTDTQYF.

The chain is built from TRBV20-1 and TRBJ2-2, with a possible D match to TRBD2 (6 bases). CDR1 DFQATT and CDR2 SNEGSKA come from the germline V gene (reference sequence). The CDR3 has 14 amino acids. The V end lost 1 base, the J end lost 6 bases, and 12 bases lay between the germline ends. CDR3 residues: CSARAEGRAGELFF. CDR3 nucleotide sequence: TGCAGTGCTAGAGCGGAGGGAAGGGCCGGGGAGCTGTTTTTT.

V usage is TRBV7-8 and J usage is TRBJ2-4; TRBD1 matches at 8 bases. TRBJ2-7 explains the end of the DNA better; the J call may be wrong. This CDR3 spans 16 amino acids. Germline V gene sequence: CDR1 SGHVS, CDR2 FQNEAQ. The CDR3: CASSRTAGTGPYEQYF. CDR3 bases: TGTGCCAGCAGCCGGACGGCCGGGACAGGACCCTACGAGCAGTACTTC.

A word on this clonotype: Possible read error: a much larger clone is one base away. The chain links TRBV4-2 to TRBJ1-1, with D hard to call. The length of the CDR3 is 13 residues. V shed 1 base and J shed 1 base, with 4 bases lying between them. Germline loops: CDR1 LGHNA, CDR2 YNFKEQ. The CDR3 here is CASSQGANTEAFF. The CDR3 nucleotides are TGTGCCAGCAGCCAAGGGGCGAACACTGAAGCTTTCTTT.

V gene TRBV7-9 combines with J gene TRBJ1-1, with 10 bases matching TRBD1. Germline-derived CDR1 and CDR2 are SEHNR and FQNEAQ (reference sequence). The CDR3 runs to 13 residues. V was clipped by 5 bases and J by 7 bases; unmatched bases: 4. CDR3 sequence (DNA): TGTGCCAGCAGCCGACAGGGGGCCGGTGAAGCTTTCTTT. Translating gives CASSRQGAGEAFF.

The chain combines TRBV28 with TRBJ2-5; D is unclear. CDR1 MDHEN and CDR2 SYDVKM come from the germline V gene. The CDR3 has 16 residues. V shed 5 bases and J shed 5 bases, with 21 bases lying between them. CDR3 sequence reads: CASSLNPGQKRETQYF. For the CDR3, the DNA is TGTGCCAGCAGTCTTAACCCGGGCCAGAAACGGGAGACCCAGTACTTC.

The chain recombines TRBV7-2 with TRBJ1-3, with D uncertain. Trimming shortened V by 1 base and J by 2 bases, and 9 bases separated the two germline ends. The CDR3 is 15 amino acids. The germline CDR1 and CDR2 sequences are SGHTA and FQGNSA. CDR3: CASSLDISTGNTIYF. The CDR3 DNA reads as TGTGCCAGCAGCTTAGACATTAGTACTGGAAACACCATATATTTT.

CDR3 protein: CSASWPVRPGYEQYF. The CDR3 bases are TGCAGTGCTAGTTGGCCCGTGAGACCAGGCTACGAGCAGTACTTC. The V gene is TRBV20-1, the J gene TRBJ2-7, with unresolved D. This CDR3 is built from 15 residues. Germline assignment: CDR1 DFQATT and CDR2 SNEGSKA (reference sequence). V lost 3 bases and J lost 3, with 18 bases in between.

The rearrangement uses TRBV28 and TRBJ2-7; a possible D gene is TRBD1 (7 bases). Trimming took off 6 bases at V and 3 bases at J, with 24 bases between the two ends. This CDR3 is built from 17 residues. CDR1 and CDR2 from the germline V gene are MDHEN and SYDVKM. The CDR3 region is CASSAGQEGSPIYEQYF. The CDR3 DNA sequence: TGTGCCAGCAGCGCTGGACAGGAGGGGTCACCGATCTACGAGCAGTACTTC.